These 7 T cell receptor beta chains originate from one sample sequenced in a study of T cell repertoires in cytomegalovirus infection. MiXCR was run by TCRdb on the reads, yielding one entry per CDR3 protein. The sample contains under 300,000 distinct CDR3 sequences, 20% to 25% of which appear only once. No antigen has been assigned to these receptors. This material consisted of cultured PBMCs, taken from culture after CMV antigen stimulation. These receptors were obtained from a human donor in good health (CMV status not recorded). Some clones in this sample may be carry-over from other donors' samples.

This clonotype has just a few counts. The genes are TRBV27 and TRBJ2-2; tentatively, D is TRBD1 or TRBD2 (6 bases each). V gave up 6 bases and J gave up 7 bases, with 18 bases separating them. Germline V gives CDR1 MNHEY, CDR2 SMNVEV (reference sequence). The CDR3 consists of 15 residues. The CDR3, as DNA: TGTGCCAGCAGCCCGGCGATAGGGGGGAACGGGGAGCTGTTTTTT. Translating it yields CASSPAIGGNGELFF.

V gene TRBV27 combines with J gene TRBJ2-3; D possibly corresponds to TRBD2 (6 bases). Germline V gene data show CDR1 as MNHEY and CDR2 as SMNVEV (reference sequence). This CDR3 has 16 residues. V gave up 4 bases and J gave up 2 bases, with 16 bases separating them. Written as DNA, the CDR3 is TGTGCCAGCAGTTCTATCCCGGGACTCGACACAGATACGCAGTATTTT. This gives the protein CASSSIPGLDTDTQYF.

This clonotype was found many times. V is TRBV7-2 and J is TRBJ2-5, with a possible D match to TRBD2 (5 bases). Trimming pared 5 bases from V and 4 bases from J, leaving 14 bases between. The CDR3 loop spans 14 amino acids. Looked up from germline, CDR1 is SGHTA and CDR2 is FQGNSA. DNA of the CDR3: TGTGCCAGCAGCCCCCTAACGGGGATAGAGACCCAGTACTTC. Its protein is CASSPLTGIETQYF.

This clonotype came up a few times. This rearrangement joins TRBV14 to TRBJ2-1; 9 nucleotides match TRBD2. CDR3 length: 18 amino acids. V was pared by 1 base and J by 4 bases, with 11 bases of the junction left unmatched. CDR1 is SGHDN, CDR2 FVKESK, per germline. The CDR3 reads CASSQARGASGNYNEQFF. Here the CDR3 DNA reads TGTGCCAGCAGCCAAGCCCGGGGGGCTAGCGGGAATTACAATGAGCAGTTCTTC.

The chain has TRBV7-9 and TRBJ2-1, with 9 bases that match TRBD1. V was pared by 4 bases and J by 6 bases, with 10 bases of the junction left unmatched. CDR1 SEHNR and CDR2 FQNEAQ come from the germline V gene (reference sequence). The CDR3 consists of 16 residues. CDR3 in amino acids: CASSYPGTGSPNEQFF. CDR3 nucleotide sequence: TGTGCCAGCAGCTACCCCGGGACAGGGAGCCCCAATGAGCAGTTCTTC.

CDR3 loop: CSVILAGKNTGELFF. DNA of the CDR3: TGCAGCGTTATACTAGCGGGGAAGAACACCGGGGAGCTGTTTTTT. This rearrangement joins TRBV29-1 to TRBJ2-2; TRBD2 agrees at 10 bases. CDR1 and CDR2 (germline): SQVTM, ANQGSEA. Losses at the gene ends were 5 bases for V and 1 base for J; bases not matched to a gene: 4. The CDR3 has 15 residues.

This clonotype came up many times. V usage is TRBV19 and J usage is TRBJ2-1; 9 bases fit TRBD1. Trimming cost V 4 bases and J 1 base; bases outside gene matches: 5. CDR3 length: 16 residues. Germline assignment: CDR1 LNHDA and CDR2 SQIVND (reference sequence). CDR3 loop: CASSTPGQGSYNEQFF. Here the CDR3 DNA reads TGTGCCAGTAGTACGCCGGGACAGGGTTCCTACAATGAGCAGTTCTTC.